This T cell receptor beta chain derives from a study of blood T cell repertoires in COVID-19. Turning to the study itself: The analysed material was cDNA or gDNA that came from T cells, B-cell-depleted T cells, or PBMCs.

Libraries were prepared by immunoSEQ multiplex PCR; TCRdb keeps only in-frame clonotypes and omits some of them. The data contain about 61,000 clones, around 77% of them singletons. CDR3 size: 15 residues. The J segment lost 2 bases and the V segment lost 0 bases, leaving 3 bases of the junction unmatched. The V gene's germline CDR1 is SGHRS and CDR2 YFSETQ. The sequencing sample was made of peripheral blood. This rearrangement joins TRBV5-1 to TRBJ1-2; 8 bases match TRBD1. This TCR was sampled from a man of 80 years or more with active or convalescent COVID-19. The CDR3 reads CASSLGTGLNYGYTF. DNA of the CDR3: TGCGCCAGCAGCTTGGGGACAGGGCTAAACTATGGCTACACCTTC.